What follows are 2 T cell receptor beta chains derived from one specimen sequenced in a study of identical twins. In TCRdb, the 5' RACE reads were re-called with MiXCR into one record per CDR3 protein. The sample holds 1.5 million to 2 million distinct CDR3 sequences, less than 35% seen once. Source material: cord blood. All receptors derive from a newborn girl in good health.

With regard to this clonotype: One end of the junction is discordant with germline, which a read error may explain. The chain recombines TRBV5-1 with TRBJ2-1, with 11 bases aligning to TRBD2. The CDR3 loop spans 16 amino acids. Germline lookup yields CDR1 SGHRS and CDR2 YFSETQ. CDR3 region: CANSLGLAGGFFEQFF. The CDR3 nucleotides are TGCGCCAACAGCTTGGGTTTAGCGGGGGGGTTTTTTGAGCAGTTCTTC.

This sequence joins TRBV27 and TRBJ2-1; the D gene could be TRBD1 or TRBD2 (5 bases each). The J call is in doubt because the DNA end fits TRBJ2-7 better. The CDR3 has 17 residues. Germline V gene lookup returns CDR1 MNHEY and CDR2 SMNVEV (reference sequence). CDR3 DNA sequence: TGTGCCAGCAGAGTGGTGTTTGAGGGCGAGGGGTACAATGAGCAGTACTTC. Its protein is CASRVVFEGEGYNEQYF.